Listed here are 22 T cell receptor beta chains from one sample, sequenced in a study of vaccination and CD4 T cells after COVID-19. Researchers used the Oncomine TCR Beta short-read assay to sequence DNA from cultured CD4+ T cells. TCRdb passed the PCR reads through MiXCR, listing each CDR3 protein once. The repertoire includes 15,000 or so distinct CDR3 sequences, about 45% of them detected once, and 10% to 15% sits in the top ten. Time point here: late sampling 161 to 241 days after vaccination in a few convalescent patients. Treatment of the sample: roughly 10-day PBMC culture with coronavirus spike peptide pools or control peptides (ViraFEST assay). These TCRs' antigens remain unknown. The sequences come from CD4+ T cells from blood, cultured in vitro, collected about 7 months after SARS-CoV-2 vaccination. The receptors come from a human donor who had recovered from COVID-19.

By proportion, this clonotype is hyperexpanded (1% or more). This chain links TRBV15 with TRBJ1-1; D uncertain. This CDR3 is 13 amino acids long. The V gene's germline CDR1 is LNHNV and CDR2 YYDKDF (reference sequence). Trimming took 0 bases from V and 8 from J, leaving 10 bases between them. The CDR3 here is CATSRDMGREAFF. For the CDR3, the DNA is TGTGCCACCAGCAGAGATATGGGAAGGGAAGCTTTCTTT.

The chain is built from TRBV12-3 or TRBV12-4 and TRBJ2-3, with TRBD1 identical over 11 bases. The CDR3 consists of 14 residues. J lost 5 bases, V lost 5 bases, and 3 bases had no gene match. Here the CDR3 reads CASSRGQGVDTQYF. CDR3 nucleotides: TGTGCCAGCAGTAGGGGACAGGGGGTAGATACGCAGTATTTT.

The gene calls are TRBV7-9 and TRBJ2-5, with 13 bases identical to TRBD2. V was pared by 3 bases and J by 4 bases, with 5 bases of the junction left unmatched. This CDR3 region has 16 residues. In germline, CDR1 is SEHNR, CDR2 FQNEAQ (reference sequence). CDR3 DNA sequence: TGTGCCAGCAGCTTCGGACTAGCGGGGGTTTCAGAGACCCAGTACTTC. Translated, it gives CASSFGLAGVSETQYF.

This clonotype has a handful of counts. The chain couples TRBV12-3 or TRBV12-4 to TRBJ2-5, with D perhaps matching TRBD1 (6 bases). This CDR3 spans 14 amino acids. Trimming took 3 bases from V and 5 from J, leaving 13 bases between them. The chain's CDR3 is CASSFPGARETQYF. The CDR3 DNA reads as TGTGCCAGCAGTTTCCCAGGGGCCAGGGAGACCCAGTACTTC.

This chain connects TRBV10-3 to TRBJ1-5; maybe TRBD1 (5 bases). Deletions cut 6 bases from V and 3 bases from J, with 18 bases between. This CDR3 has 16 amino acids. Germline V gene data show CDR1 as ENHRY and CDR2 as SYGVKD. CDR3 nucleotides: TGTGCCATCAGCCAGAGTTTATTAGGGACCAATCAGCCCCAGCATTTT. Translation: CAISQSLLGTNQPQHF.

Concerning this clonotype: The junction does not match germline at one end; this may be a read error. The chain's CDR3 is CATSRSGNQLQHF. The CDR3 nucleotides read TGTGCCACCAGCCGGTCCGGCAATCAGCTCCAGCATTTT. V gene TRBV15 combines with J gene TRBJ1-5, with D uncertain. Per germline, CDR1 LNHNV and CDR2 YYDKDF (reference sequence). CDR3 length: 13 residues.

In nucleotides, the CDR3 is TGTGCCAGCAGCCCAAGACTAGCGGGCTCCTACTACGAGCAGTACTTC. Amino acid sequence: CASSPRLAGSYYEQYF. The chain employs TRBV7-2 and TRBJ2-7; TRBD2 matches at 10 bases. The CDR3 covers 16 residues. Germline V CDR1 and CDR2: SGHTA, FQGNSA. With 5 bases clipped from V and 3 bases from J, the junction kept 10 bases outside the gene matches.

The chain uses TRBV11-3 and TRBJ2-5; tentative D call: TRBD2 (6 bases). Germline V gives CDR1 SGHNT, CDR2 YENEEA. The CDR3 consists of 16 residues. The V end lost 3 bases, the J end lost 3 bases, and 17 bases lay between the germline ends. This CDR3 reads CASSLGSGRLEETQYF. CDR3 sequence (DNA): TGTGCCAGCAGCTTGGGGAGCGGGCGTCTGGAAGAGACCCAGTACTTC.

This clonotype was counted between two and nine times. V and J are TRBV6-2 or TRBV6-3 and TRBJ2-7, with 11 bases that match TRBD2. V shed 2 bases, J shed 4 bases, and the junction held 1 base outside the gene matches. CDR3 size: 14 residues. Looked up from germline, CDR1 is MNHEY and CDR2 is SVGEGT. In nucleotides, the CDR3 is TGTGCCAGCAGTTACGGGACTAGCGGTTACGAGCAGTACTTC. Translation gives CASSYGTSGYEQYF.

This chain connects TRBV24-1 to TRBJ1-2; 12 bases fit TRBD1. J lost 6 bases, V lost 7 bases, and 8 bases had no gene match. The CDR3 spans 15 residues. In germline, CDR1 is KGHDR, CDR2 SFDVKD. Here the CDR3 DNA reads TGTGCCACCAGCGCCTGGGACAGGGGGCCCGATGGCTACACCTTC. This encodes CATSAWDRGPDGYTF.

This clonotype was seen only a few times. CDR3 in DNA: TGTGCCAGCAGCTTACTTCCCCCTCGGGGGAGCACAGATACGCAGTATTTT. Residues: CASSLLPPRGSTDTQYF. J is TRBJ2-3 and V is TRBV7-3; D perhaps matches TRBD2 (6 bases). Deletions cut 2 bases from V and 0 bases from J, with 15 bases between. Germline V gene sequence: CDR1 SGHTA, CDR2 FQGTGA. There are 17 residues in the CDR3. Together with reference TRBV7-3 and TRBJ2-3, the CDR3 gives the full variable domain: GAGVSQTPSNKVTEKGKYVELRCDPISGHTALYWYRQSLGQGPEFLIYFQGTGAADDSGLPNDRFFAVRPEGSVSTLKIQRTERGDSAVYLCASSLLPPRGSTDTQYFGPGTRLTVL.

CDR3 protein: CSASPSGEETQYF. The CDR3 DNA reads as TGCAGTGCTAGTCCTAGCGGAGAAGAGACCCAGTACTTC. The J gene is TRBJ2-5, the V gene TRBV20-1, with 7 nucleotides matching TRBD2. Trimming cost V 3 bases and J 3 bases; bases outside gene matches: 4. Germline loops: CDR1 DFQATT, CDR2 SNEGSKA (reference sequence). The CDR3 covers 13 residues.

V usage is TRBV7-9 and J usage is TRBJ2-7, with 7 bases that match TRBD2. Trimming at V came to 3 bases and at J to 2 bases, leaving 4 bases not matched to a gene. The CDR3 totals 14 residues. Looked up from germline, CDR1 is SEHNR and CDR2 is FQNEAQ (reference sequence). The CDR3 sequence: CASSLLAETYEQYF. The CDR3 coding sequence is TGTGCCAGCAGCTTGCTAGCGGAGACCTACGAGCAGTACTTC.

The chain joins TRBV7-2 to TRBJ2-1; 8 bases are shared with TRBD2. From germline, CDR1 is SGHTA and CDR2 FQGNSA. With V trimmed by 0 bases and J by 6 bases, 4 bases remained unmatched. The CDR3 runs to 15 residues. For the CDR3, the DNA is TGTGCCAGCAGCTTAGCGGCAGCGGGAGCCAATGAGCAGTTCTTC. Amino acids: CASSLAAAGANEQFF.

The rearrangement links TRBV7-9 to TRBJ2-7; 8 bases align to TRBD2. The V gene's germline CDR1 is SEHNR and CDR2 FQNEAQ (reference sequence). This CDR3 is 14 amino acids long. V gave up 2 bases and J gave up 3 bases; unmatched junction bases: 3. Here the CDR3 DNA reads TGTGCCAGCAGCTTACCGGGACTAGACTACGAGCAGTACTTC. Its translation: CASSLPGLDYEQYF.

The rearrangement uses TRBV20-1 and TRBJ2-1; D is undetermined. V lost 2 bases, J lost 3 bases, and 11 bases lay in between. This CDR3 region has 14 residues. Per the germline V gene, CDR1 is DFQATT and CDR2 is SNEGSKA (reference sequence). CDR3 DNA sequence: TGCAGTGCTAGAAGGCCCCTACGCTACAATGAGCAGTTCTTC. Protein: CSARRPLRYNEQFF.

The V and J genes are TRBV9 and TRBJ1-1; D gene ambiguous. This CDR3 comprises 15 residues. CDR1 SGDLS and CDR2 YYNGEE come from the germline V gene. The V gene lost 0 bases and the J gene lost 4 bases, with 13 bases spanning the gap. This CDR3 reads CASSVGEGSGTEAFF. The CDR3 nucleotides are TGTGCCAGCAGCGTAGGGGAGGGCAGCGGCACTGAAGCTTTCTTT. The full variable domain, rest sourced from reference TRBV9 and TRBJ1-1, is DSGVTQTPKHLITATGQRVTLRCSPRSGDLSVYWYQQSLDQGLQFLIQYYNGEERAKGNILERFSAQQFPDLHSELNLSSLELGDSALYFCASSVGEGSGTEAFFGQGTRLTVV.

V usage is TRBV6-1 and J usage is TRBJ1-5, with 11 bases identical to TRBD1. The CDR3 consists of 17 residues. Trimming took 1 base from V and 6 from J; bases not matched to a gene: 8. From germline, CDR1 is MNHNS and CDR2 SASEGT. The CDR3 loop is CASSEVGTGGRRQPQHF. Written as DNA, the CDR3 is TGTGCCAGCAGTGAAGTGGGGACAGGGGGGAGGCGTCAGCCCCAGCATTTT.

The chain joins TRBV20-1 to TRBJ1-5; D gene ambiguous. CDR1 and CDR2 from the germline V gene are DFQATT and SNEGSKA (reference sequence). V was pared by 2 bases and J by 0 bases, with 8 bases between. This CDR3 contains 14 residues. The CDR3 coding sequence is TGCAGTGCTAGACAGACAAATAGCAATCAGCCCCAGCATTTT. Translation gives CSARQTNSNQPQHF.

CDR3 region: CASSIGGRQETQYF. CDR3 DNA sequence: TGTGCCAGTAGTATCGGAGGCAGACAAGAGACCCAGTACTTC. The chain employs TRBV19 and TRBJ2-5; weak D call: TRBD2 (5 bases). The CDR3 contains 14 residues. V gave up 3 bases and J gave up 2 bases, with 10 bases separating them. The germline gives CDR1 LNHDA, CDR2 SQIVND (reference sequence).

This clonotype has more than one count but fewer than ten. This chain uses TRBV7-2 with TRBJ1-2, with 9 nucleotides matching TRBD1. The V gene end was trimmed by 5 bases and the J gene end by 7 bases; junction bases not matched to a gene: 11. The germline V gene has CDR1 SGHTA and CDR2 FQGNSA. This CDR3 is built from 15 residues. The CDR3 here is CASSPWTGVRAGYTF. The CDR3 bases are TGTGCCAGCAGCCCCTGGACAGGGGTCAGGGCTGGCTACACCTTC.

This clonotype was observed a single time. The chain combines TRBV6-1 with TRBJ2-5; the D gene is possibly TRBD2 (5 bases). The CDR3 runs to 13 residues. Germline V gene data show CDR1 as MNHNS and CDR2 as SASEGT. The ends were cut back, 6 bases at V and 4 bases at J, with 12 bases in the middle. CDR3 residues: CASRPGIIETQYF. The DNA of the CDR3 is TGTGCCAGCAGGCCCGGGATTATAGAGACCCAGTACTTC.